Each of the 7 T cell receptor beta chains below was sequenced from the same sample in a study of control samples from healthy donors and cancer patients. Profiled with immunoSEQ multiplex PCR; TCRdb holds only in-frame clones, not every one. Of approximately 130,000 clones in the sample, just under 90% were seen once. The specimen sequenced was blood. The receptors originated from a man aged 30 to 45 in good health.

The gene calls are TRBV12-5 and TRBJ2-1; 11 nucleotides align to TRBD1. Losses at the gene ends were 7 bases for V and 8 bases for J; bases not matched to a gene: 7. The CDR3 is 14 amino acids. CDR1 and CDR2 from the germline V gene are LGHNT and FRNRAP. Here the CDR3 DNA reads TGTGCTAGTGTCCCGGGACAGGGGGTCTATGAGCAGTTCTTC. The encoded protein is CASVPGQGVYEQFF.

The chain is built from TRBV11-2 and TRBJ1-4; the match to TRBD1 covers 9 bases. The V segment lost 5 bases and the J segment 6 bases; nucleotides outside the gene matches: 4. There are 14 residues in the CDR3. Germline assignment: CDR1 SGHAT and CDR2 FQNNGV. The CDR3 sequence is CASSPRQGDEKLFF. In nucleotides, the CDR3 is TGTGCCAGCAGCCCGAGACAGGGGGATGAAAAACTGTTTTTT.

The V call is TRBV19, the J call TRBJ1-5; 9 nucleotides match TRBD1. Trimming removed 1 base from V and 2 bases from J; junction bases left unmatched: 6. Germline-derived CDR1 and CDR2 are LNHDA and SQIVND (reference sequence). The length of the CDR3 is 17 residues. The CDR3 loop is CASSIGTGVVGNQPQHF. DNA of the CDR3: TGTGCCAGTAGTATAGGGACAGGGGTTGTAGGCAATCAGCCCCAGCATTTT.

The rearrangement uses TRBV2 and TRBJ1-4; 9 nucleotides align to TRBD1. V was pared by 6 bases and J by 8 bases, with 7 bases of the junction left unmatched. There are 14 residues in the CDR3. CDR1 is SNHLY, CDR2 FYNNEI, per germline. This CDR3 reads CASSGDREGEKLFF. DNA for the CDR3: TGTGCCAGCAGCGGGGACAGGGAGGGAGAAAAACTGTTTTTT.

The CDR3 coding sequence is TGTGCCAGCAGGAGGCGGACGGGGAACAATCAGCCCCAGCATTTT. This encodes CASRRRTGNNQPQHF. The V and J genes are TRBV6-5 and TRBJ1-5; the D is unclear. This CDR3 is built from 15 residues. Germline loops: CDR1 MNHEY, CDR2 SVGAGI. V dropped 6 bases and J dropped 3 bases, with 15 bases sitting between them.

The chain is built from TRBV5-1 and TRBJ1-2; D is possibly TRBD1 (6 bases). Trimming shortened V by 4 bases and J by 3 bases, and 16 bases separated the two germline ends. Germline V gene sequence: CDR1 SGHRS, CDR2 YFSETQ. This CDR3 has 15 amino acids. This CDR3 reads CASSHGGAGDYGYTF. The CDR3 region has the DNA TGCGCCAGCAGCCACGGTGGGGCAGGGGACTATGGCTACACCTTC.

This clone was detected only once. The J gene is TRBJ2-7, the V gene TRBV2, with D possibly matching TRBD1 (5 bases). Per germline, CDR1 SNHLY and CDR2 FYNNEI. The CDR3 covers 16 residues. The V gene lost 1 base and the J gene lost 3 bases, with 16 bases spanning the gap. This chain's CDR3 is CASSEGQPRHGYEQYV. CDR3 coding DNA: TGTGCCAGCAGTGAAGGACAGCCCCGACATGGCTACGAGCAGTACGTC.